Shown below are 10 T cell receptor beta chains from a single sample sequenced in a study of shared clonotypes between healthy human individuals. The method was immunoSEQ multiplex PCR; TCRdb's version includes in-frame clones alone and lacks a portion of them. The top ten clones hold more than 0.95% of a sample with about 2 million clones, 85% to 95% of them seen once. Naive CD8 cells were CD45RO-negative, positively selected for CCR7, excluding terminally differentiated effector memory CD45RA+ cells. Sequenced: naive CD8+ T cells sorted from blood. All receptors come from a young man in good health.

This chain connects TRBV6-6 to TRBJ2-1; TRBD2 matches 8 bases. Trimming at V came to 2 bases and at J to 5 bases, leaving 8 bases not matched to a gene. The CDR3 consists of 16 residues. Germline CDR1 is MNHNY and CDR2 is SVGAGI (reference sequence). The chain's CDR3 is CASSYHSGSSNNEQFF. CDR3 DNA sequence: TGTGCCAGCAGTTACCACAGCGGGAGTAGCAACAATGAGCAGTTCTTC.

The J gene is TRBJ2-7, the V gene TRBV5-1, with 11 bases fitting TRBD1. Germline V lookup: CDR1 SGHRS, CDR2 YFSETQ. V trimming: 7 bases; J trimming: 6 bases; junction bases outside the gene matches: 9. The CDR3 is 14 residues long. CDR3 nucleotides: TGCGCCAGCGCAGACCGGGACAGGGGGGCCGAGCAGTACTTC. Encoded protein: CASADRDRGAEQYF.

This rearrangement joins TRBV2 to TRBJ1-5; a possible D gene is TRBD1 (5 bases). The V gene lost 4 bases and the J gene lost 2 bases, with 12 bases spanning the gap. This CDR3 region has 15 residues. Germline V gene data show CDR1 as SNHLY and CDR2 as FYNNEI. The CDR3: CASSVGRGGNQPQHF. CDR3 nucleotides: TGTGCCAGCAGTGTCGGAAGGGGAGGCAATCAGCCCCAGCATTTT.

The CDR3 DNA sequence: TGTGCTAGTGGTCTAAGACTAGGACAAGAGACCCAGTACTTC. Protein: CASGLRLGQETQYF. This sequence joins TRBV12-5 and TRBJ2-5; D perhaps matches TRBD2 (6 bases). Germline CDR1 reads LGHNT; CDR2 reads FRNRAP. V was trimmed by 5 bases and J by 2 bases, leaving 12 bases between them. The CDR3 sequence is 14 residues long.

V and J are TRBV29-1 and TRBJ2-1; TRBD2 agrees at 8 bases. Germline loops: CDR1 SQVTM, CDR2 ANQGSEA. This CDR3 is built from 16 residues. The J segment lost 5 bases and the V segment lost 6 bases, leaving 15 bases of the junction unmatched. The CDR3 loop reads CSVKRRGDLLNNEQFF. The CDR3 DNA reads TGCAGCGTCAAGAGGCGGGGGGACCTCCTAAACAATGAGCAGTTCTTC.

This clone was recorded once. The rearrangement joins TRBV5-1 to TRBJ2-3; unclear D gene. Trimming took 3 bases from V and 1 from J, leaving 6 bases between them. The CDR3 contains 13 residues. CDR1 and CDR2 from the germline V gene are SGHRS and YFSETQ. The CDR3 DNA follows: TGCGCCAGCAGCTCGGACCGCACAGATACGCAGTATTTT. This gives the protein CASSSDRTDTQYF.

V and J are TRBV4-1 and TRBJ2-7, with TRBD2 as a possible D gene (6 bases). CDR1 MGHRA and CDR2 YSYEKL come from the germline V gene. The V end lost 0 bases, the J end lost 4 bases, and 16 bases lay between the germline ends. CDR3 length equals 16 residues. The CDR3 region is CASSQDIDRRGYEQYF. CDR3 bases: TGCGCCAGCAGCCAAGATATAGACCGGAGGGGATACGAGCAGTACTTC.

This clone has a single count. The chain combines TRBV11-3 with TRBJ2-3; 9 positions agree with TRBD2. Germline V gene data show CDR1 as SGHNT and CDR2 as YENEEA. V lost 2 bases and J lost 1; bases outside the gene matches: 10. CDR3 length equals 18 residues. The CDR3 DNA follows: TGTGCCAGCAGCTTAAGGGTAGCGGGAGCTTTCGGCACAGATACGCAGTATTTT. It translates to CASSLRVAGAFGTDTQYF.

The V and J genes are TRBV5-1 and TRBJ2-1; D not certain. The length of the CDR3 is 17 residues. Germline V gene data show CDR1 as SGHRS and CDR2 as YFSETQ. V was clipped by 2 bases and J by 2 bases, with 17 bases between them. The CDR3 loop is CASSLSASGTTYNEQFF. CDR3 in DNA: TGCGCCAGCAGCTTATCCGCGTCCGGTACCACCTACAATGAGCAGTTCTTC.

The V and J genes are TRBV30 and TRBJ1-5, with D hard to call. The V end lost 2 bases, the J end lost 3 bases, and 11 bases lay between the germline ends. Germline loops: CDR1 GTSNPN, CDR2 SVGIG (reference sequence). This CDR3 is built from 14 residues. CDR3 in DNA: TGTGCCTGGAGTACATTCGGGGACAATCAGCCCCAGCATTTT. This translates into CAWSTFGDNQPQHF. Combining the CDR3 with reference TRBV30 and TRBJ1-5 gives the whole variable domain SQTIHQWPATLVQPVGSPLSLECTVEGTSNPNLYWYRQAAGRGLQLLFYSVGIGQISSEVPQNLSASRPQDRQFILSSKKLLLSDSGFYLCAWSTFGDNQPQHFGDGTRLSIL.